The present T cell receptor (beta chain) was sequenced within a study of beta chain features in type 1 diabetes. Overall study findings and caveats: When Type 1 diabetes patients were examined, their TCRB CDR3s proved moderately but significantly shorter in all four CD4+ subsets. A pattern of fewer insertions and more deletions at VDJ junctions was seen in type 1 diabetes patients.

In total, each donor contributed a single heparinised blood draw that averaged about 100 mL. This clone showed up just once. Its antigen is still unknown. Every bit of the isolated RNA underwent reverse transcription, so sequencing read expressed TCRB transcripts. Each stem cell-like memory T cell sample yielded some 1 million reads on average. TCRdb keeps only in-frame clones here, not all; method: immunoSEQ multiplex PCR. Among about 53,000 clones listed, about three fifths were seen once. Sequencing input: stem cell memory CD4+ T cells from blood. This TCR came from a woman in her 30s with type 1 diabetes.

The chain's CDR3 is CASSTGQGGYNEQFF. The DNA for the CDR3 is TGCGCCAGCAGCACCGGACAGGGGGGTTACAATGAGCAGTTCTTC. The chain couples TRBV5-1 to TRBJ2-1; 10 positions agree with TRBD1. The CDR3 spans 15 residues. After removal of 4 bases from V and 4 bases from J, the junction contained 5 bases not matched to a gene. Germline V CDR1 and CDR2: SGHRS, YFSETQ.